This T cell receptor (beta chain) is from a study of blood T cell repertoires in COVID-19. Generated by immunoSEQ multiplex PCR, the TCRdb table keeps only in-frame clones and is missing some. The sample has about 250,000 clones, around nine tenths seen once. In germline, CDR1 is MNHNY, CDR2 SVGAGI (reference sequence). The germline V and J ends were trimmed by 6 bases and 3 bases, with 9 bases remaining between them. The CDR3 consists of 13 residues. The genes are TRBV6-6 and TRBJ1-3; no clear D. The source is an older woman who had recovered from COVID-19. The sample taken for sequencing was peripheral blood. CDR3 protein: CASRTESGNTIYF. The CDR3, as DNA: TGTGCCAGCAGAACGGAGAGTGGAAACACCATATATTTT.